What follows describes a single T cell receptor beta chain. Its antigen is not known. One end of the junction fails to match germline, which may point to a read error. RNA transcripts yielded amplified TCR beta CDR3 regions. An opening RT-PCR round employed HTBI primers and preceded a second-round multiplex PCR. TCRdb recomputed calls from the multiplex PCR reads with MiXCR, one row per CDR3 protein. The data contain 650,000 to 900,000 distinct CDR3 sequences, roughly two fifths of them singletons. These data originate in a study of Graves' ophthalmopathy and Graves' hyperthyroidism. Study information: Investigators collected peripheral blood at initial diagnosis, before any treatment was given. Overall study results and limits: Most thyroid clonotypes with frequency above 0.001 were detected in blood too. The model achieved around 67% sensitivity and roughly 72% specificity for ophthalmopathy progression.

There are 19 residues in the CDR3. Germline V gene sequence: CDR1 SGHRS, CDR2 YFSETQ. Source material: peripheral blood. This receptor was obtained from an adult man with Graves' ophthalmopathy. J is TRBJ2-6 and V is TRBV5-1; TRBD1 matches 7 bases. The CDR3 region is CASSLAWDSSGSGANVLTF. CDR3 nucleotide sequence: TGTGCCAGCAGCTTGGCGTGGGACAGTTCCGGGTCTGGGGCCAACGTCCTGACTTTC.